This TCR beta chain was retrieved from a study of T cell repertoires in cytomegalovirus infection. As for the study in general: It was the public TCR beta signatures that indicated both CMV infection and matching HLA type. Regarding the study as a whole: Predominance within the ex vivo response was attributable to HLA-C-restricted CMV-specific TCR beta clonotypes. Of the TCR beta families, the public ones yielded a cumulative frequency that identified carriers of CMV plus the relevant HLA.

In its sample, this clonotype was seen a few times. Its antigen is unknown. This CDR3 is built from 14 residues. V was shortened by 1 base and J by 3 bases, with 7 bases between the two germline ends. Per germline, CDR1 LNHNV and CDR2 YYDKDF (reference sequence). Each CDR3 protein gets one entry after TCRdb re-called the reads with MiXCR. The table lists around 260,000 distinct CDR3 sequences, roughly 24% of them singletons. The sequence was collected from a human donor in good health (CMV status not recorded). Some clones in this sample may be carry-over from other donors' samples. The chain is built from TRBV15 and TRBJ1-5; TRBD1 might be the D (6 bases). Sequencing was done on a sample of PBMCs. CDR3 sequence (DNA): TGTGCCACCAGCAGAGGGGACAACAATCAGCCCCAGCATTTT. It codes for CATSRGDNNQPQHF.